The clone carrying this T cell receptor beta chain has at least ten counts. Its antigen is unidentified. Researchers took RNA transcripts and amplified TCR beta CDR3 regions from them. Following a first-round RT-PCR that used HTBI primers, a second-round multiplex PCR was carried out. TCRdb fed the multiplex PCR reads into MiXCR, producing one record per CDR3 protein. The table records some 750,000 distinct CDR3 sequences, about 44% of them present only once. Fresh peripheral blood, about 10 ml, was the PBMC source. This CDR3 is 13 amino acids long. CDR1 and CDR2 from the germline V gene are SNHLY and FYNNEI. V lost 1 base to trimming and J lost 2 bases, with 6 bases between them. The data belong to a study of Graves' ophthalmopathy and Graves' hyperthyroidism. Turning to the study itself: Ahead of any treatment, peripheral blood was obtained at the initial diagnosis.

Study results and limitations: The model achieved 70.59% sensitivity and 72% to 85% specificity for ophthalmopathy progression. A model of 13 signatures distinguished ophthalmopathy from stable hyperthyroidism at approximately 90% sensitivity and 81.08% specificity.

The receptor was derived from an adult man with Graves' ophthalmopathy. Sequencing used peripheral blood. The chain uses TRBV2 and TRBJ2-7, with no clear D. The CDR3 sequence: CASSEVRAYEQYF. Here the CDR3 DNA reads TGTGCCAGCAGTGAAGTTAGGGCCTACGAGCAGTACTTC.